This T cell receptor beta chain stems from a study of radiation and T cells in renal cell carcinoma. Study findings and constraints: Without pretreatment biopsies, baseline tumor clonotype presence was undetermined. Top tumor clonotypes rose in blood 2 weeks post-radiation, then contracted.

V was clipped by 4 bases and J by 6 bases, with 11 bases between them. The CDR3 has 12 residues. Germline CDR1 reads GTSNPN; CDR2 reads SVGIG (reference sequence). The time point: baseline pretreatment blood. Regarding treatment: 15 Gy SBRT to primary tumor, nephrectomy 4 weeks later. The tumor was a clear cell renal cell carcinoma. About this clone: Its antigen is unidentified.

The protocol was immunoSEQ multiplex PCR, while the TCRdb copy is restricted to in-frame clones and leaves out a portion. The sample includes some 110,000 clones, approximately 80% seen only once; the top ten take about 2.9%. The receptor was isolated from a woman between 55 and 75 years old with renal cell carcinoma. The specimen comprised blood, sampled from a patient whose treatment included radiotherapy and nephrectomy. The V gene is TRBV30, the J gene TRBJ2-3, with no clear D. The CDR3 DNA sequence: TGTGCCTGGACCACAGCCGGGGATACGCAGTATTTT. It specifies CAWTTAGDTQYF.